Below are 22 T cell receptor beta chains sequenced from a single sample in a study of blood T cell repertoires in COVID-19. Produced via immunoSEQ multiplex PCR; TCRdb's table is partial and in-frame only. The table includes 140,000 to 150,000 clones, around four fifths detected once. Sequenced input: PBMCs or T cells enriched from blood (not recorded which). The receptors originated from a woman aged 40 to 55 who had recovered from COVID-19.

The rearrangement joins TRBV5-4 to TRBJ2-1; the match to TRBD2 covers 11 bases. Germline CDR1 reads SGHNT; CDR2 reads YYREEE (reference sequence). The CDR3 sequence is 17 residues long. Trimming removed 6 bases from V and 3 bases from J; junction bases left unmatched: 11. The CDR3 region is CASTSWASGRNYNEQFF. In DNA form, the CDR3 reads TGTGCCAGCACCAGTTGGGCTAGCGGGAGGAACTACAATGAGCAGTTCTTC.

About this clone: The final CDR3 position lacks the conserved phenylalanine or tryptophan, pointing to a likely read error. The DNA is left out, because the CDR3 cannot be placed on it with certainty; the CDR3 is given as TCRdb lists it. This chain joins TRBV2 and TRBJ2-4; the table's TRBD2 call for D was not verified on the DNA. The CDR3 numbers 13 amino acids, ends counted. Germline V CDR1 and CDR2: SNHLY, FYNNEI. Here the CDR3 reads CASSEVSGGNRRI.

The genes are TRBV5-1 and TRBJ2-1; TRBD1 aligns across 7 bases. The CDR3 is made up of 13 amino acids. Trimming cost V 0 bases and J 9 bases; bases outside gene matches: 3. Germline V gene data show CDR1 as SGHRS and CDR2 as YFSETQ. The CDR3 DNA reads as TGCGCCAGCAGCTTGGCGGCAGGGGGTGAGCAGTTCTTC. It encodes CASSLAAGGEQFF.

This rearrangement joins TRBV3-1 (or the pseudogene TRBV3-2) to TRBJ1-2; no clear D. CDR3 length: 12 residues. CDR1 and CDR2 from the germline V gene are LGHDT and YNNKEL (reference sequence). With 4 bases removed from V and 8 bases from J, the gap between germline ends came to 11 bases. The CDR3 loop reads CASSLRVSGYTF. DNA for the CDR3: TGTGCCAGCAGCCTCCGGGTGTCCGGCTACACCTTC.

The V call is TRBV7-3, the J call TRBJ1-1; TRBD1 matches 10 bases. V shed 1 base, J shed 1 base, and the junction held 3 bases outside the gene matches. This CDR3 is 16 amino acids long. Germline CDR1 SGHTA, CDR2 FQGTGA. The CDR3 nucleotides are TGTGCCAGCAGCTTAATGGGACAGGGGACGAACACTGAAGCTTTCTTT. Its protein is CASSLMGQGTNTEAFF.

The V gene is TRBV11-2, the J gene TRBJ2-5; TRBD2 agrees at 9 bases. CDR1 is SGHAT and CDR2 is FQNNGV in the germline V gene. The CDR3 covers 16 residues. V lost 2 bases, J lost 4 bases, and 8 bases stayed unmatched. The CDR3 region has the DNA TGTGCCAGCAGCTTATCCGGCGGGGGGGCGATAGAGACCCAGTACTTC. Translated, it gives CASSLSGGGAIETQYF.

This rearrangement joins TRBV11-2 to TRBJ2-5, with D perhaps matching TRBD2 (5 bases). The CDR3 runs 15 residues. CDR1 SGHAT and CDR2 FQNNGV come from the germline V gene. V lost 1 base and J 3 bases, leaving 12 bases between the germline ends. The CDR3 bases are TGTGCCAGCAGCTTAGTCTCGAGCGGAGAAGAGACCCAGTACTTC. It codes for CASSLVSSGEETQYF. Full variable domain (rest looked up from reference TRBV11-2 and TRBJ2-5): EAGVAQSPRYKIIEKRQSVAFWCNPISGHATLYWYQQILGQGPKLLIQFQNNGVVDDSQLPKDRFSAERLKGVDSTLKIQPAKLEDSAVYLCASSLVSSGEETQYFGPGTRLLVL.

The chain uses TRBV10-3 and TRBJ1-1; no clear D gene. This CDR3 is 15 amino acids long. The germline gives CDR1 ENHRY, CDR2 SYGVKD. Trimming shortened V by 0 bases and J by 0 bases, and 8 bases separated the two germline ends. The CDR3 loop is CAISESMALNTEAFF. Here the CDR3 DNA reads TGTGCCATCAGTGAGTCGATGGCCCTGAACACTGAAGCTTTCTTT.

V is TRBV5-4 and J is TRBJ1-2; D might be TRBD1 (6 bases). V gave up 0 bases and J gave up 0 bases, with 9 bases separating them. This CDR3 has 15 residues. Looked up from germline, CDR1 is SGHNT and CDR2 is YYREEE (reference sequence). CDR3 DNA: TGTGCCAGCAGCTTGGTGGGGGCGCCTAACTATGGCTACACCTTC. Translation gives CASSLVGAPNYGYTF. Drawing the rest from reference TRBV5-4 and TRBJ1-2, the complete variable domain is ETGVTQSPTHLIKTRGQQVTLRCSSQSGHNTVSWYQQALGQGPQFIFQYYREEENGRGNFPPRFSGLQFPNYSSELNVNALELDDSALYLCASSLVGAPNYGYTFGSGTRLTVV.

The V call is TRBV11-2, the J call TRBJ1-1, with D perhaps TRBD1 (5 bases). The CDR3 has 15 amino acids. CDR1 and CDR2 from the germline V gene are SGHAT and FQNNGV. Trimming took off 5 bases at V and 3 bases at J, with 16 bases between the two ends. CDR3 region: CASSVGAGADTEAFF. The CDR3 bases are TGTGCCAGCAGCGTCGGGGCGGGAGCGGACACTGAAGCTTTCTTT.

The rearrangement uses TRBV2 and TRBJ2-7, with D possibly being TRBD2 (7 bases). V was trimmed by 3 bases and J by 7 bases, leaving 19 bases between them. CDR3 length: 15 residues. Germline V gene lookup returns CDR1 SNHLY and CDR2 FYNNEI. The CDR3 nucleotides are TGTGCCAGCAGTGACCTAAAAGGGGGGGCCGAAGAGCAGTACTTC. Amino acid sequence: CASSDLKGGAEEQYF.

The chain recombines TRBV9 with TRBJ2-2; D unclear. V shed 0 bases and J shed 3 bases, with 6 bases lying between them. Looked up from germline, CDR1 is SGDLS and CDR2 is YYNGEE. This CDR3 is 14 amino acids long. Written as DNA, the CDR3 is TGTGCCAGCAGCGTAGGCGGTGACACCGGGGAGCTGTTTTTT. Translated: CASSVGGDTGELFF.

This chain links TRBV19 with TRBJ1-2, with D hard to call. V was shortened by 3 bases and J by 7 bases, with 9 bases between the two germline ends. CDR3 length: 12 amino acids. In germline, CDR1 is LNHDA, CDR2 SQIVND (reference sequence). CDR3 nucleotides: TGTGCCAGTAGTATTCCGGGTCGTGGCTACACCTTC. This translates into CASSIPGRGYTF.

The genes are TRBV12-3 or TRBV12-4 and TRBJ1-4, with 8 nucleotides matching TRBD1. The CDR3 is 13 amino acids. Trimming took 6 bases from V and 7 from J; bases not matched to a gene: 4. CDR3 region: CASRRQGFEKLFF. CDR3 sequence (DNA): TGTGCCAGCAGAAGACAGGGGTTTGAAAAACTGTTTTTT.

This chain uses TRBV23-1 with TRBJ2-7; D may be TRBD1 (5 bases). TRBV23-1 has ORF status, its function being uncertain. V lost 6 bases, J lost 0 bases, and 18 bases lay in between. This CDR3 region has 16 residues. In DNA, the CDR3 is TGCGCCAGCAGATCAGGGATTCCAGTATTCTCCTACGAGCAGTACTTC. This codes for CASRSGIPVFSYEQYF.

The J gene is TRBJ2-7, the V gene TRBV3-1 (or the pseudogene TRBV3-2); 7 bases line up with TRBD2. Losses at the gene ends were 4 bases for V and 7 bases for J; bases not matched to a gene: 7. CDR3 length: 13 amino acids. Germline V gene sequence: CDR1 LGHDT, CDR2 YNNKEL (reference sequence). Written as DNA, the CDR3 is TGTGCCAGCAGCCGGACGGGGGGATGGGAGCAGTACTTC. It yields the protein CASSRTGGWEQYF.

The chain carries TRBV15 and TRBJ1-2; D is undetermined. V lost 3 bases and J 0 bases, leaving 11 bases between the germline ends. Germline assignment: CDR1 LNHNV and CDR2 YYDKDF (reference sequence). The CDR3 is 15 residues long. The CDR3 sequence: CATSSGSSANYGYTF. The CDR3 DNA is TGTGCCACCAGCAGCGGAAGCAGCGCTAACTATGGCTACACCTTC.

About this clone: The sample holds other DNA sequences that translate to the same CDR3. This CDR3 reads CASSLGQGDQPQHF. In DNA form, the CDR3 reads TGCGCCAGCAGCTTGGGACAGGGAGATCAGCCCCAGCATTTT. The chain has TRBV5-1 and TRBJ1-5; the match to TRBD1 covers 7 bases. CDR3 length equals 14 residues. Trimming at V came to 0 bases and at J to 5 bases, leaving 2 bases not matched to a gene. Germline V gives CDR1 SGHRS, CDR2 YFSETQ.

The V gene is TRBV6-1, the J gene TRBJ2-3, with 7 bases fitting TRBD2. Germline lookup yields CDR1 MNHNS and CDR2 SASEGT. The CDR3 is 15 residues long. V trimming: 1 base; J trimming: 3 bases; junction bases outside the gene matches: 4. CDR3 nucleotides: TGTGCCAGCAGTGAAGTGCGGGAGATAACAGATACGCAGTATTTT. Encoded protein: CASSEVREITDTQYF.

The V gene is TRBV7-8, the J gene TRBJ2-3; D is possibly TRBD2 (6 bases). V lost 5 bases and J 5 bases, leaving 17 bases between the germline ends. The CDR3 has 15 residues. Germline loops: CDR1 SGHVS, CDR2 FQNEAQ. CDR3 protein: CASSRGWGDGDTQYF. CDR3 coding DNA: TGTGCCAGCAGCCGTGGCTGGGGGGATGGAGATACGCAGTATTTT.

This clone was counted a few times. The rearrangement uses TRBV7-3 and TRBJ2-2, with TRBD2 identical over 13 bases. In germline, CDR1 is SGHTA, CDR2 FQGTGA. This CDR3 contains 18 residues. The ends lost 2 bases at V and 5 bases at J; junction bases unmatched: 8. DNA for the CDR3: TGTGCCAGCAGCTTAGTTGGAAGGACTAGCGGGAGTACCGGGGAGCTGTTTTTT. Translation gives CASSLVGRTSGSTGELFF.

This chain joins TRBV5-1 and TRBJ2-7, with 7 bases fitting TRBD1. V was clipped by 4 bases and J by 1 base; unmatched bases: 5. The CDR3 has 14 residues. Germline CDR1 is SGHRS and CDR2 is YFSETQ. The CDR3 here is CASSPTTGSYEQYF. CDR3 bases: TGCGCCAGCAGCCCAACGACAGGGTCCTACGAGCAGTACTTC.